Listed here is a single TCR beta chain. The CDR3 spans 14 residues. The germline V gene has CDR1 SGHRS and CDR2 YFSETQ. Between the trimmed V and J ends, which lost 1 base and 2 bases, there was a span of 6 bases. The data are from a study of PD-L1 blockade in urothelial cancer. On the study more broadly: At 6 weeks and at 3 weeks (second dose) after treatment start, blood was analyzed.

The repertoire was sequenced with immunoSEQ multiplex PCR; TCRdb's copy has only in-frame clones and lacks some. The data contain roughly 74,000 clones, 87% of them singletons. This clonotype originated in a woman between 65 and 79 years old with urothelial cancer. The chain joins TRBV5-1 to TRBJ1-4; D is ambiguous. Sequenced here: PBMCs, sampled around atezolizumab (anti-PD-L1) treatment. CDR3 coding DNA: TGCGCCAGCAGCTTGCAACAGACTAATGAAAAACTGTTTTTT. This gives the protein CASSLQQTNEKLFF.